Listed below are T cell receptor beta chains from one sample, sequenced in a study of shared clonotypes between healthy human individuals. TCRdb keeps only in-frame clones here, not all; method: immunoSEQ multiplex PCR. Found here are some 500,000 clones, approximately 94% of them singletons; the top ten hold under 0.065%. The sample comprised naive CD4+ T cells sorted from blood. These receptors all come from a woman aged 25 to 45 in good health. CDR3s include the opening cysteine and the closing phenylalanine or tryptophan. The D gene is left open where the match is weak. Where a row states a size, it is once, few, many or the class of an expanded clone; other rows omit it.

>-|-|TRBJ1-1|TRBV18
TGTGCCAGCTCCGATTTTCGGGGAGCTTTCTTT
CASSDFRGAFF
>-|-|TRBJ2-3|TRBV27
TGTGCCAGCAGTTTTGAAGGGGTCCTAGGGACAGATACGCAGTATTTT
CASSFEGVLGTDTQYF
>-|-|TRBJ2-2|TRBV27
TGTGCCAGCAGACCCGGACTGAACACCGGGGAGCTGTTTTTT
CASRPGLNTGELFF
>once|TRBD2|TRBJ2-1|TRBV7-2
TGTGCCAGCAGCCCTAGCGGGAGGAAAAACAATGAGCAGTTCTTC
CASSPSGRKNNEQFF
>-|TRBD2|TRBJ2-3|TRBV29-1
TGCAGCGTAGCTGGGGGTAGCGGGAGGGCCACAGATACGCAGTATTTT
CSVAGGSGRATDTQYF
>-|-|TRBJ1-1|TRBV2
TGTGCCAGCAGGGAAGGACAGCACACTGAAGCTTTCTTT
CASREGQHTEAFF
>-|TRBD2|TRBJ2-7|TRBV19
TGTGCCAGTAGTATTTCGGTAGCGGGAACCAACGAGCAGTACTTC
CASSISVAGTNEQYF
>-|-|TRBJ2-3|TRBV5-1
TGCGCCAGCAGCTATCGGAGGGCCGGGTCGGATACGCAGTATTTT
CASSYRRAGSDTQYF
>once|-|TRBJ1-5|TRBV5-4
TGTGCCAGCAGCCCCCCCACTGGGAGGCCGGGACGCAATCAGCCCCAGCATTTT
CASSPPTGRPGRNQPQHF
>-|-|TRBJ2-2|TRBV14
TGTGCCAGCAGCCACCCACAGGTGGTGGGCACCGGGGAGCTGTTTTTT
CASSHPQVVGTGELFF
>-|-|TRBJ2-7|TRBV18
TGTGCCAGCTCACCCTCGGCTACGGACAGAACCTACGAGCAGTACTTC
CASSPSATDRTYEQYF
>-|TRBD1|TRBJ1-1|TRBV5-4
TGTGCCAGCAGCCCGACCGACAGGGGACTTATGAACACTGAAGCTTTCTTT
CASSPTDRGLMNTEAFF
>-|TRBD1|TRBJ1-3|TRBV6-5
TGTGCCAGCAGAGCAGGGGGGCCTGGAAACACCATATATTTT
CASRAGGPGNTIYF